The 31 T cell receptor beta chains below were found in one sample sequenced in a study of regulatory T cells in long-lasting Graves disease. Time point noted: newly diagnosed GD, antithyroid drugs for less than 3 months. The TCR library was made from RNA that had been extracted from PBMCs in TRIzol. Arm-PCR of CDR3 regions and iRepertoire HTBI primers were the basis on which TCR beta libraries were built. MiXCR, run by TCRdb on the multiplex PCR reads, gives a single entry per CDR3 protein. This table holds roughly 420,000 distinct CDR3 sequences, about 17% found once. This sample was shared with a second study, whose subject was T cells in Graves' hyperthyroidism and ophthalmopathy.

Source: peripheral blood mononuclear cells (PBMCs), taken at new diagnosis, from a patient treated with antithyroid drugs. The source of these receptors is a woman younger than 45 with Graves disease.

This clonotype was observed at least ten times. This rearrangement joins TRBV20-1 to TRBJ2-5; no clear D. The CDR3 has 13 residues. Germline CDR1 is DFQATT and CDR2 is SNEGSKA (reference sequence). V dropped 6 bases and J dropped 4 bases, with 15 bases sitting between them. CDR3 protein: CSAKSVVGETQYF. As DNA, the CDR3 is TGCAGTGCCAAGAGTGTCGTTGGAGAGACCCAGTACTTC.

This clonotype was counted ten times or more. The chain uses TRBV6-2 or TRBV6-3 and TRBJ2-1, with TRBD2 matching 11 bases. The germline V gene encodes CDR1 MNHEY and CDR2 SVGEGT. The CDR3 loop spans 16 amino acids. V gave up 8 bases and J gave up 5 bases; unmatched junction bases: 11. The CDR3 loop reads CASGRQTSGINNEQFF. The CDR3, as DNA: TGTGCCAGCGGGAGACAGACTAGCGGGATTAACAATGAGCAGTTCTTC.

This clonotype was found many times. The rearrangement links TRBV3-1 to TRBJ1-3; 9 bases map to TRBD1. V lost 5 bases and J lost 1; bases outside the gene matches: 3. Germline CDR1 LGHDT, CDR2 YNNKEL (reference sequence). The length of the CDR3 is 15 residues. In nucleotides, the CDR3 is TGTGCCAGCAGCTTAGGGACAGGGTCTGGAAACACCATATATTTT. Translating gives CASSLGTGSGNTIYF.

The table lists this clonotype with a few counts. The chain combines TRBV6-2 or TRBV6-3 with TRBJ2-7; 7 positions agree with TRBD1. The CDR3 has 14 amino acids. The junction had 7 bases not matched to a gene; V was cut back by 6 bases and J by 2 bases. Germline V gene data show CDR1 as MNHEY and CDR2 as SVGEGT. The chain's CDR3 is CASRPGQTTYEQYF. The DNA for the CDR3 is TGTGCCAGCAGACCGGGACAGACTACCTACGAGCAGTACTTC.

This clonotype appeared once. A far larger clone is one nucleotide away, so this likely arose from a read error. The genes are TRBV20-1 and TRBJ2-4; 8 nucleotides agree with TRBD2. The J call is doubtful: the DNA matches TRBJ2-7 better. Per germline, CDR1 DFQATT and CDR2 SNEGSKA (reference sequence). This CDR3 contains 15 residues. Written as DNA, the CDR3 is TGCAGTGCTAGACCCCCCGGACTAGCCGCCGACGAGCAGTACTTC. Protein: CSARPPGLAADEQYF.

This clonotype was counted only a few times. This chain uses TRBV10-3 with TRBJ2-2; 7 bases fit TRBD1. Germline assignment: CDR1 ENHRY and CDR2 SYGVKD. Germline trimming cut 7 bases from V and 1 base from J; bases unmatched to any gene: 9. CDR3 length equals 16 residues. The CDR3 here is CAIKGTGTVNTGELFF. CDR3 sequence (DNA): TGTGCCATCAAGGGAACCGGGACAGTGAACACCGGGGAGCTGTTTTTT.

This clonotype was counted at least ten times. The chain uses TRBV3-1 and TRBJ2-1; TRBD2 agrees at 8 bases. Germline V gene sequence: CDR1 LGHDT, CDR2 YNNKEL (reference sequence). This CDR3 region has 15 residues. V trimming: 0 bases; J trimming: 9 bases; junction bases outside the gene matches: 7. CDR3 region: CASSQEAAGAGEQFF. CDR3 DNA: TGTGCCAGCAGCCAAGAAGCAGCGGGAGCAGGTGAGCAGTTCTTC.

This clonotype was seen repeatedly, ten times or more. J is TRBJ2-1 and V is TRBV28, with D perhaps matching TRBD2 (5 bases). CDR3 length: 14 residues. V shed 7 bases and J shed 6 bases, with 16 bases lying between them. Germline V gene lookup returns CDR1 MDHEN and CDR2 SYDVKM. The CDR3 loop is CASTLPTSGNEQFF. CDR3 DNA sequence: TGTGCCAGCACCTTACCCACAAGCGGCAATGAGCAGTTCTTC.

This clonotype is a singleton in its sample. The chain employs TRBV11-2 and TRBJ2-2; D is perhaps TRBD1 or TRBD2 (5 bases each). CDR1 is SGHAT and CDR2 is FQNNGV in the germline V gene. The CDR3 covers 16 residues. The V gene lost 7 bases and the J gene lost 3 bases, with 18 bases spanning the gap. The CDR3 reads CASNRAGDEDTGELFF. CDR3 in DNA: TGTGCCAGCAACCGGGCCGGGGACGAGGACACCGGGGAGCTGTTTTTT.

A word on this clonotype: The junction departs from germline at one end; a sequencing error may be responsible. This sequence joins TRBV28 and TRBJ2-2, with D perhaps matching TRBD2 (5 bases). Germline V gene sequence: CDR1 MDHEN, CDR2 SYDVKM. This CDR3 is 11 amino acids long. The CDR3 bases are TGTGCCAGCCATTACACCGGGGAGCCGTTTTTT. It encodes CASHYTGEPFF.

This clonotype was picked up many times. The chain combines TRBV7-6 with TRBJ2-7, with 13 bases identical to TRBD2. Germline trimming cut 0 bases from V and 2 bases from J; bases unmatched to any gene: 10. Germline V gene sequence: CDR1 SGHVS, CDR2 FNYEAQ. The CDR3 consists of 19 residues. CDR3 sequence reads: CASSLAVGLAGVPAYEQYF. CDR3 in DNA: TGTGCCAGCAGCTTAGCGGTCGGACTAGCGGGAGTTCCGGCCTACGAGCAGTACTTC.

This clonotype was counted many times. The chain carries TRBV2 and TRBJ2-7; D is ambiguous. The CDR3 is 12 residues long. The germline V gene has CDR1 SNHLY and CDR2 FYNNEI. With 3 bases removed from V and 1 base from J, the gap between germline ends came to 4 bases. CDR3 region: CASSEVSYEQYF. CDR3 nucleotides: TGTGCCAGCAGTGAGGTTTCCTACGAGCAGTACTTC.

Notes on this clonotype: A much larger clone lies a single base off, so this may be a read error. The chain recombines TRBV6-1 with TRBJ2-1; D gene ambiguous. V was clipped by 3 bases and J by 10 bases, with 10 bases between them. This CDR3 has 12 residues. Germline V gives CDR1 MNHNS, CDR2 SASEGT. For the CDR3, the DNA is TGTGCCAGCAGTGAGTCGGCCATCGAGCAGTTCTTC. Translating it yields CASSESAIEQFF.

This clonotype was seen a handful of times. The CDR3 sequence is CAWRTQRESPDTQYF. The CDR3 DNA reads as TGTGCCTGGAGAACCCAGCGGGAATCTCCAGATACGCAGTATTTT. This chain joins TRBV30 and TRBJ2-3, with TRBD2 matching over 7 bases. This CDR3 spans 15 amino acids. Looked up from germline, CDR1 is GTSNPN and CDR2 is SVGIG (reference sequence). V shed 3 bases and J 4 bases; nucleotides not matched to a gene: 10.

This clonotype was counted at least ten times. V and J are TRBV27 and TRBJ2-4; 8 nucleotides line up with TRBD1. CDR1 MNHEY and CDR2 SMNVEV come from the germline V gene (reference sequence). V was pared by 2 bases and J by 7 bases, with 7 bases of the junction left unmatched. The CDR3 is made up of 15 amino acids. The CDR3 DNA is TGTGCCAGCAGTTTAACCGGACAGGGTTTTAACATTCAGTACTTC. It is translated as CASSLTGQGFNIQYF.

This clonotype occurred many times. The V call is TRBV27, the J call TRBJ2-1; maybe TRBD2 (7 bases). Germline assignment: CDR1 MNHEY and CDR2 SMNVEV (reference sequence). V was pared by 7 bases and J by 5 bases, with 9 bases between. The length of the CDR3 is 12 residues. The CDR3 DNA reads as TGTGCCAGCAAGGGGGGGGACAATGAGCAGTTCTTC. Protein sequence: CASKGGDNEQFF.

The chain employs TRBV7-6 and TRBJ2-3; D may be TRBD1 or TRBD2 (5 bases each). This CDR3 is 15 amino acids long. The V gene lost 4 bases and the J gene lost 1 base, with 12 bases spanning the gap. Germline V lookup: CDR1 SGHVS, CDR2 FNYEAQ. The CDR3 DNA reads TGTGCCAGCAGCTCGGGACCCAGGGGCACAGATACGCAGTATTTT. It yields the protein CASSSGPRGTDTQYF.

This clonotype was detected ten times or more. The chain has TRBV28 and TRBJ2-3; possible D gene TRBD2, 5 bases. This CDR3 spans 13 amino acids. Trimming removed 2 bases from V and 4 bases from J, with 7 bases in between. The germline gives CDR1 MDHEN, CDR2 SYDVKM. The chain's CDR3 is CASSLTSADTQYF. The CDR3 DNA reads TGTGCCAGCAGTTTAACTAGTGCAGATACGCAGTATTTT.

This clonotype was recorded many times. CDR3 in amino acids: CAISESGNTYEQYF. For the CDR3, the DNA is TGTGCCATCAGTGAGTCGGGGAATACGTACGAGCAGTACTTC. The chain is built from TRBV10-3 and TRBJ2-7; D is uncertain. There are 14 residues in the CDR3. Trimming pared 0 bases from V and 4 bases from J, leaving 10 bases between. The germline V gene encodes CDR1 ENHRY and CDR2 SYGVKD.

This clonotype was recorded many times. The chain recombines TRBV20-1 with TRBJ2-7, with D maybe TRBD2 (6 bases). Germline lookup yields CDR1 DFQATT and CDR2 SNEGSKA (reference sequence). V was trimmed by 8 bases and J by 2 bases, leaving 10 bases between them. The CDR3 runs 11 residues. CDR3 amino acids: CSTGLTYEQYF. The DNA for the CDR3 is TGCAGTACGGGACTTACCTACGAGCAGTACTTC.

This chain links TRBV9 with TRBJ2-7; D call uncertain. The CDR3 contains 15 residues. The V end lost 4 bases, the J end lost 3 bases, and 17 bases lay between the germline ends. Germline assignment: CDR1 SGDLS and CDR2 YYNGEE. In nucleotides, the CDR3 is TGTGCCAGCAGCTTAGGCTGGCACGGTCACTACGAGCAGTACTTC. Its translation is CASSLGWHGHYEQYF.

This clonotype has ten or more counts. CDR3 in amino acids: CASSQVTLRVNEQFF. The CDR3 DNA reads TGTGCCAGCAGCCAAGTAACGCTTCGGGTTAATGAGCAGTTCTTC. This chain joins TRBV14 and TRBJ2-1; D gene unclear. The V gene's germline CDR1 is SGHDN and CDR2 FVKESK. This CDR3 region has 15 residues. V lost 1 base to trimming and J lost 7 bases, with 14 bases between them.

CDR3 loop: CASSQESGTLNTEAFF. CDR3 coding DNA: TGCGCCAGCAGCCAAGAATCCGGGACTTTGAACACTGAAGCTTTCTTT. This rearrangement joins TRBV4-1 to TRBJ1-1; tentatively, D is TRBD1 (5 bases). V was pared by 0 bases and J by 0 bases, with 11 bases between. The V gene's germline CDR1 is MGHRA and CDR2 YSYEKL. The CDR3 sequence is 16 residues long.

This clonotype has at least ten counts. This chain uses TRBV28 with TRBJ2-3; TRBD2 matches at 7 bases. Germline CDR1 reads MDHEN; CDR2 reads SYDVKM. The CDR3 runs 15 residues. The V and J ends lost 3 bases and 6 bases, in that order; junction bases with no gene match: 9. In DNA form, the CDR3 reads TGTGCCAGCAGTTTCCCTATGGGGGAGGGGGATACGCAGTATTTT. This codes for CASSFPMGEGDTQYF.

This clonotype came up many times. The chain recombines TRBV19 with TRBJ2-1; 7 bases fit TRBD2. The CDR3 totals 13 residues. After removal of 3 bases from V and 8 bases from J, the junction contained 4 bases not matched to a gene. Germline loops: CDR1 LNHDA, CDR2 SQIVND (reference sequence). For the CDR3, the DNA is TGTGCCAGTAGTATGCGGGAGCGTGATGAGCAGTTCTTC. Protein: CASSMRERDEQFF.

This clonotype appeared many times. The rearrangement joins TRBV28 to TRBJ2-1; 12 bases fit TRBD2. CDR1 and CDR2 (germline): MDHEN, SYDVKM. The J segment lost 0 bases and the V segment lost 4 bases, leaving 13 bases of the junction unmatched. This CDR3 has 20 amino acids. CDR3 nucleotides: TGTGCCAGCAGTTCCTCGCTGGGACTAGCGGGCCTATACTCCTACAATGAGCAGTTCTTC. Encoded protein: CASSSSLGLAGLYSYNEQFF.

This clonotype was seen many times. Germline is not matched at one junction end, which may reflect a read error. The rearrangement joins TRBV20-1 to TRBJ2-3; 8 bases are shared with TRBD2. CDR1 is DFQATT, CDR2 SNEGSKA, per germline (reference sequence). The CDR3 length is 20 residues. The CDR3 sequence is CSTRGTERTSPNLTTDTQYF. The CDR3 nucleotides read TGCAGTACTAGGGGCACGGAGAGGACTAGCCCAAACCTCACCACAGATACGCAGTATTTT.

This clonotype was seen at least ten times. The chain recombines TRBV20-1 with TRBJ1-2; unclear D gene. Trimming pared 4 bases from V and 0 bases from J, leaving 12 bases between. Germline lookup yields CDR1 DFQATT and CDR2 SNEGSKA (reference sequence). The CDR3 length is 14 residues. This CDR3 is CSAILAGANYGYTF. In DNA, the CDR3 is TGCAGTGCTATCCTTGCAGGTGCTAACTATGGCTACACCTTC.

This clonotype was seen at least ten times. CDR3 region: CASTGDPLDEQFF. The CDR3 coding sequence is TGTGCCAGCACGGGGGACCCTTTGGATGAGCAGTTCTTC. V and J are TRBV28 and TRBJ2-1; TRBD2 might be the D (6 bases). Germline loops: CDR1 MDHEN, CDR2 SYDVKM. Trimming removed 7 bases from V and 8 bases from J, with 15 bases in between. This CDR3 region has 13 residues.

In the case of this clonotype: A much larger clone is a single base away; this may be a read error. Lacking the conserved final phenylalanine or tryptophan, this CDR3 likely reflects a read error. This chain uses TRBV27 with TRBJ2-5, with 7 bases lining up with TRBD1. Germline values: CDR1 MNHEY, CDR2 SMNVEV (reference sequence). Unmatched junction bases numbered 5, after V lost 5 bases and J lost 2 bases. The CDR3 spans 14 residues. The DNA for the CDR3 is TGTGCCAGCAGTCTGCAGGGACAGCAAGAGACCCAGTACTCC. This gives the protein CASSLQGQQETQYS.

J is TRBJ1-1 and V is TRBV27, with D uncertain. CDR1 is MNHEY, CDR2 SMNVEV, per germline (reference sequence). CDR3 size: 20 residues. V dropped 2 bases and J dropped 0 bases, with 25 bases sitting between them. CDR3 in amino acids: CASSLKGIFRGLSLNTEAFF. Here the CDR3 DNA reads TGTGCCAGCAGTTTAAAAGGCATCTTTCGGGGTCTTTCCCTGAACACTGAAGCTTTCTTT.